The next 32 T cell receptor beta chains were all read from a single sample in a study of blood T cell repertoires in COVID-19. The assay was immunoSEQ multiplex PCR, and TCRdb's table has in-frame clones only and misses some. The data show some 180,000 clones, around 80% seen once. Sample: PBMCs or T cells enriched from blood (not recorded which). These receptors came from a woman between 70 and 85 years old in a cohort exposed to, infected with or recovered from COVID-19 (not recorded which).

The rearrangement links TRBV5-5 to TRBJ2-5, with TRBD2 identical over 9 bases. The CDR3 has 17 residues. In germline, CDR1 is SGHKS, CDR2 YYEKEE (reference sequence). V dropped 0 bases and J dropped 5; count of bases not matched to a gene: 11. In DNA, the CDR3 is TGTGCCAGCAGCTTGGTGCTGACTAGCGGAGGAGAGGAGACCCAGTACTTC. This codes for CASSLVLTSGGEETQYF. Looking up the rest from reference TRBV5-5 and TRBJ2-5 gives the full variable domain: DAGVTQSPTHLIKTRGQQVTLRCSPISGHKSVSWYQQVLGQGPQFIFQYYEKEERGRGNFPDRFSARQFPNYSSELNVNALLLGDSALYLCASSLVLTSGGEETQYFGPGTRLLVL.

CDR3 sequence (DNA): TGCGCCAGCAGGGGGACTAGCGGGAAAAATGAGCAGTTCTTC. Protein: CASRGTSGKNEQFF. This chain connects TRBV4-3 to TRBJ2-1; TRBD2 matches 13 bases. Trimming took 6 bases from V and 7 from J; bases not matched to a gene: 3. Germline values: CDR1 LGHNA, CDR2 YSLEER. CDR3 size: 14 residues.

The genes are TRBV18 and TRBJ1-5; TRBD1 matches at 10 bases. Per germline, CDR1 KGHSH and CDR2 LQKENI. The V gene end was trimmed by 5 bases and the J gene end by 5 bases; junction bases not matched to a gene: 6. This CDR3 has 15 amino acids. As DNA, the CDR3 is TGTGCCAGCTCATCAACCGGGACAGGGGATCAGCCCCAGCATTTT. Amino acid sequence: CASSSTGTGDQPQHF.

The CDR3 DNA is TGTGCCAGCAGCAGAGCTCAGGGCAATATCAATGAGCAGTTCTTC. This gives the protein CASSRAQGNINEQFF. The V gene is TRBV7-9, the J gene TRBJ2-1; weak D call: TRBD1 (5 bases). Germline loops: CDR1 SEHNR, CDR2 FQNEAQ (reference sequence). This CDR3 spans 15 amino acids. Trimming took off 5 bases at V and 6 bases at J, with 17 bases between the two ends.

This clone was counted between two and nine times. V is TRBV30 and J is TRBJ1-6; 7 bases line up with TRBD1. V shed 4 bases and J 9 bases; nucleotides not matched to a gene: 15. CDR1 GTSNPN and CDR2 SVGIG come from the germline V gene (reference sequence). This CDR3 region has 16 residues. The CDR3 sequence is CAWTGLGGQMASPLHF. The CDR3 DNA sequence: TGTGCCTGGACCGGGTTGGGGGGACAGATGGCTTCACCCCTCCACTTT. The whole variable domain, remainder taken from reference TRBV30 and TRBJ1-6, is SQTIHQWPATLVQPVGSPLSLECTVEGTSNPNLYWYRQAAGRGLQLLFYSVGIGQISSEVPQNLSASRPQDRQFILSSKKLLLSDSGFYLCAWTGLGGQMASPLHFGNGTRLTVT.

The V gene is TRBV10-3, the J gene TRBJ2-6; TRBD1 agrees at 10 bases. Trimming removed 4 bases from V and 2 bases from J; junction bases left unmatched: 11. CDR1 is ENHRY, CDR2 SYGVKD, per germline. CDR3 length: 19 residues. CDR3 residues: CAISGAGTGVRAGANVLTF. CDR3 nucleotides: TGTGCCATCAGTGGTGCCGGGACAGGGGTTAGGGCTGGGGCCAACGTCCTGACTTTC.

The chain employs TRBV5-1 and TRBJ1-1, with D possibly being TRBD1 (6 bases). Trimming took 2 bases from V and 6 from J, leaving 8 bases between them. In germline, CDR1 is SGHRS, CDR2 YFSETQ. CDR3 length: 12 residues. The CDR3 protein is CASSLQGAEAFF. In DNA form, the CDR3 reads TGCGCCAGCAGCTTACAGGGAGCTGAAGCTTTCTTT.

CDR3 region: CASSLDGASNEQFF. Here the CDR3 DNA reads TGCGCCAGCAGCTTGGATGGGGCAAGCAATGAGCAGTTCTTC. The rearrangement links TRBV5-1 to TRBJ2-1; D is perhaps TRBD1 (5 bases). There are 14 residues in the CDR3. CDR1 and CDR2 (germline): SGHRS, YFSETQ. Trimming left V 0 bases short and J 6 bases short, with 10 bases between.

This clone was counted many times. V usage is TRBV9 and J usage is TRBJ1-5, with D possibly TRBD1 on 6 matching bases. Germline lookup yields CDR1 SGDLS and CDR2 YYNGEE. CDR3 length: 15 amino acids. Trimming pared 4 bases from V and 1 base from J, leaving 12 bases between. The CDR3 sequence: CASSLRTASNQPQHF. CDR3 coding DNA: TGTGCCAGCAGCCTACGGACAGCCAGCAATCAGCCCCAGCATTTT.

The chain combines TRBV28 with TRBJ2-7; weak D call: TRBD2 (6 bases). Trimming pared 3 bases from V and 1 base from J, leaving 10 bases between. The CDR3 length is 14 residues. Germline V gene data show CDR1 as MDHEN and CDR2 as SYDVKM. Written as DNA, the CDR3 is TGTGCCAGCAGTTTTGTGGCGGGATCCTACGAGCAGTACTTC. This translates into CASSFVAGSYEQYF.

Here the CDR3 DNA reads TGTGCCAGCAGTGAGCGGACAGAGATTTATAATTCACCCCTCCACTTT. Translated: CASSERTEIYNSPLHF. The genes are TRBV2 and TRBJ1-6; tentative D call: TRBD1 (6 bases). Trimming cost V 3 bases and J 4 bases, with 13 bases left between them. From germline, CDR1 is SNHLY and CDR2 FYNNEI. The CDR3 totals 16 residues.

The chain couples TRBV2 to TRBJ2-3; D is uncertain. CDR1 is SNHLY and CDR2 is FYNNEI in the germline V gene. The CDR3 spans 11 residues. V lost 8 bases and J 4 bases, leaving 7 bases between the germline ends. CDR3: CASARADTQYF. The DNA for the CDR3 is TGTGCCAGCGCTCGGGCAGATACGCAGTATTTT. The variable domain in full, with the rest retrieved from reference TRBV2 and TRBJ2-3, is EPEVTQTPSHQVTQMGQEVILRCVPISNHLYFYWYRQILGQKVEFLVSFYNNEISEKSEIFDDQFSVERPDGSNFTLKIRSTKLEDSAMYFCASARADTQYFGPGTRLTVL.

In this sample, this clone turned up a few times. The rearrangement links TRBV2 to TRBJ1-6; TRBD1 might be the D (5 bases). The germline V gene encodes CDR1 SNHLY and CDR2 FYNNEI. CDR3 length equals 17 residues. The ends were cut back, 2 bases at V and 2 bases at J, with 13 bases in the middle. The CDR3 region is CASSEFGGRTYNSPLHF. The CDR3 DNA follows: TGTGCCAGCAGTGAATTTGGGGGGAGGACCTATAATTCACCCCTCCACTTT.

This chain joins TRBV7-9 and TRBJ2-4; weak D call: TRBD2 (5 bases). V was shortened by 3 bases and J by 4 bases, with 7 bases between the two germline ends. The CDR3 spans 13 residues. CDR1 SEHNR and CDR2 FQNEAQ come from the germline V gene (reference sequence). CDR3 bases: TGTGCCAGCAGCTTTGAGCGGAAAAACATTCAGTACTTC. Protein product: CASSFERKNIQYF.

This sequence joins TRBV5-4 and TRBJ2-5; D might be TRBD2 (5 bases). Per the germline V gene, CDR1 is SGHNT and CDR2 is YYREEE (reference sequence). The V end was cut by 2 bases, the J end by 2 bases, with 13 bases between. This CDR3 has 15 amino acids. CDR3 loop: CASSFSGSPQETQYF. CDR3 DNA sequence: TGTGCCAGCAGCTTCTCGGGGTCACCACAAGAGACCCAGTACTTC.

The J gene is TRBJ1-6, the V gene TRBV27; D is unclear. Germline CDR1 and CDR2: MNHEY and SMNVEV (reference sequence). CDR3 size: 13 residues. Trimming took off 5 bases at V and 14 bases at J, with 16 bases between the two ends. CDR3 amino acids: CASSPPGFSSLHF. The CDR3 DNA reads TGTGCCAGCAGTCCTCCAGGATTTAGTTCCCTCCACTTT.

The V gene is TRBV18, the J gene TRBJ2-1; a possible D gene is TRBD2 (5 bases). V lost 4 bases and J lost 0, with 7 bases in between. Germline CDR1 reads KGHSH; CDR2 reads LQKENI. The CDR3 has 14 residues. The CDR3 reads CASSQDSSYNEQFF. CDR3 nucleotides: TGTGCCAGCTCACAGGACTCCTCCTACAATGAGCAGTTCTTC.

This clone appeared a few times. V and J are TRBV28 and TRBJ2-5; D may be TRBD2 (6 bases). The ends were cut back, 2 bases at V and 5 bases at J, with 15 bases in the middle. The CDR3 loop spans 15 amino acids. CDR1 and CDR2 from the germline V gene are MDHEN and SYDVKM. CDR3 amino acids: CASSLRGGEVETQYF. The CDR3 DNA reads as TGTGCCAGCAGTTTACGGGGCGGGGAAGTGGAGACCCAGTACTTC. Using reference TRBV28 and TRBJ2-5 for the parts outside the CDR3, the full variable domain is DVKVTQSSRYLVKRTGEKVFLECVQDMDHENMFWYRQDPGLGLRLIYFSYDVKMKEKGDIPEGYSVSREKKERFSLILESASTNQTSMYLCASSLRGGEVETQYFGPGTRLLVL.

This rearrangement joins TRBV24-1 to TRBJ1-1; D ambiguous. Per germline, CDR1 KGHDR and CDR2 SFDVKD. Trimming stripped 9 bases from V and 2 bases from J, with 15 bases between. The CDR3 has 14 amino acids. The CDR3 DNA reads as TGTGCCACCCGCCGGTCAGGCTCCAACACTGAAGCTTTCTTT. This gives the protein CATRRSGSNTEAFF.

The chain couples TRBV15 to TRBJ1-1; no firm D call. Germline V gene sequence: CDR1 LNHNV, CDR2 YYDKDF (reference sequence). The V and J ends lost 5 bases and 6 bases respectively, with 13 bases between them. There are 13 residues in the CDR3. The chain's CDR3 is CATSPRADAEAFF. CDR3 nucleotide sequence: TGTGCCACCAGCCCCCGAGCGGACGCTGAAGCTTTCTTT.

J is TRBJ2-5 and V is TRBV6-5; D is ambiguous. The germline V gene encodes CDR1 MNHEY and CDR2 SVGAGI. CDR3 length equals 14 residues. Between the trimmed V and J ends, which lost 6 bases and 5 bases, there was a span of 16 bases. The CDR3: CASSPFERPETQYF. For the CDR3, the DNA is TGTGCCAGCAGCCCATTCGAGCGACCTGAGACCCAGTACTTC.

The J gene is TRBJ1-1, the V gene TRBV3-1 (or the pseudogene TRBV3-2); unclear D gene. From germline, CDR1 is LGHDT and CDR2 YNNKEL (reference sequence). The CDR3 is made up of 14 amino acids. Trimming removed 4 bases at V and 1 base at J, with 10 bases between. CDR3 region: CASSLGEENTEAFF. CDR3 nucleotides: TGTGCCAGCAGCCTTGGGGAGGAGAACACTGAAGCTTTCTTT.

V is TRBV9 and J is TRBJ2-1; 13 bases are a match to TRBD2. CDR3 size: 16 residues. Germline CDR1 SGDLS, CDR2 YYNGEE. V shed 0 bases and J 3 bases; nucleotides not matched to a gene: 0. The CDR3 loop reads CASSVGTSGGYNEQFF. Written as DNA, the CDR3 is TGTGCCAGCAGCGTAGGGACTAGCGGGGGCTACAATGAGCAGTTCTTC.

The chain's CDR3 is CASSPRTGATNEKLFF. CDR3 coding DNA: TGTGCCAGCAGCCCCCGGACTGGAGCAACTAATGAAAAACTGTTTTTT. The chain carries TRBV11-1 and TRBJ1-4; D is uncertain. Trimming pared 5 bases from V and 0 bases from J, leaving 13 bases between. Germline lookup yields CDR1 SGHAT and CDR2 FQDESV (reference sequence). The CDR3 is 16 residues long.

This chain joins TRBV19 and TRBJ2-3, with 10 bases identical to TRBD1. V lost 9 bases to trimming and J lost 4 bases; unmatched junction nucleotides: 7. Germline loops: CDR1 LNHDA, CDR2 SQIVND (reference sequence). The CDR3 totals 14 residues. This CDR3 reads CASVPGQGSDTQYF. In DNA, the CDR3 is TGTGCCAGCGTCCCGGGACAGGGGTCAGATACGCAGTATTTT.

This clone was recorded at least ten times. The chain joins TRBV19 to TRBJ2-7, with D perhaps matching TRBD1 (6 bases). Germline V CDR1 and CDR2: LNHDA, SQIVND (reference sequence). There are 13 residues in the CDR3. Trimming removed 4 bases at V and 7 bases at J, with 14 bases between. The DNA of the CDR3 is TGTGCCAGTAGTAGGCAGACCCAGGGGGAGCAGTACTTC. It codes for CASSRQTQGEQYF.

The chain couples TRBV7-2 to TRBJ2-7; 8 nucleotides align to TRBD1. This CDR3 has 14 residues. Trimming at V came to 5 bases and at J to 3 bases, leaving 6 bases not matched to a gene. Per the germline V gene, CDR1 is SGHTA and CDR2 is FQGNSA. Here the CDR3 DNA reads TGTGCCAGCAGCCTCAACAGGGGGGTCTACGAGCAGTACTTC. Its protein product is CASSLNRGVYEQYF.

This clone was counted only a few times. The chain couples TRBV5-1 to TRBJ2-2; no clear D. Germline V gives CDR1 SGHRS, CDR2 YFSETQ. The CDR3 totals 15 residues. Trimming removed 4 bases at V and 4 bases at J, with 14 bases between. DNA for the CDR3: TGCGCCAGCAGCCCCGGTGCCTCCCCCACCGGGGAGCTGTTTTTT. This sequence encodes CASSPGASPTGELFF.

This chain joins TRBV29-1 and TRBJ2-5; TRBD1 agrees at 7 bases. Looked up from germline, CDR1 is SQVTM and CDR2 is ANQGSEA. The CDR3 is 13 residues long. The V gene end was trimmed by 5 bases and the J gene end by 5 bases; junction bases not matched to a gene: 8. The CDR3 region is CSVTGVGLETQYF. The CDR3, as DNA: TGCAGCGTTACAGGGGTCGGGCTCGAGACCCAGTACTTC.

The chain couples TRBV7-2 to TRBJ1-1, with TRBD1 matching over 9 bases. CDR3 length: 16 residues. With 3 bases clipped from V and 0 bases from J, the junction kept 5 bases outside the gene matches. Germline V gene lookup returns CDR1 SGHTA and CDR2 FQGNSA. Here the CDR3 reads CASSLRTGDMNTEAFF. The CDR3 DNA sequence: TGTGCCAGCAGCTTGAGGACAGGGGACATGAACACTGAAGCTTTCTTT.

This chain uses TRBV18 with TRBJ2-5, with D possibly TRBD1 on 6 matching bases. The V end lost 4 bases, the J end lost 5 bases, and 11 bases lay between the germline ends. Germline CDR1 is KGHSH and CDR2 is LQKENI. This CDR3 has 13 amino acids. The DNA of the CDR3 is TGTGCCAGCTCACTACAGGGTATCGAGACCCAGTACTTC. Translation gives CASSLQGIETQYF.

The chain carries TRBV5-1 and TRBJ2-3; D is perhaps TRBD1 (6 bases). The CDR3 is made up of 21 amino acids. Between the trimmed V and J ends, which lost 4 bases and 6 bases, there was a span of 36 bases. Germline V gives CDR1 SGHRS, CDR2 YFSETQ. In nucleotides, the CDR3 is TGCGCCAGCAGCCCAGGCTTCGCCGGGACAAAGCGCGGGCAGAGCGTTGATACGCAGTATTTT. Its protein product is CASSPGFAGTKRGQSVDTQYF.